The 27 T cell receptor beta chains below were found in one sample sequenced in a study of T cell responses to AZD1222 COVID-19 vaccine (dated by TCRdb to about 2021). Sample time point, as interpreted from the label and publication: about 28 days (+/-7) after the second vaccine dose. Libraries came from the immunoSEQ multiplex PCR assay. This immuneACCESS table, as held by TCRdb, lists in-frame sequences with V and J called but not all clones. Of the missing ones, under half trace to an unresolved V gene in checked studies; the others have no known cause. Across this sample there are roughly 140,000 clones, with 80% to 95% seen only once. The biggest ten clones account for more than 3% of the sample. Sequenced here: peripheral blood, sampled 28 days after the second AZD1222 dose. These TCRs come from an adult who received the AZD1222 COVID-19 vaccine.

This sequence joins TRBV6-2 or TRBV6-3 and TRBJ2-4; D is undetermined. Per germline, CDR1 MNHEY and CDR2 SVGEGT. Trimming pared 4 bases from V and 3 bases from J, leaving 16 bases between. CDR3 length equals 16 residues. The CDR3 nucleotides read TGTGCCAGCAGTTTTGCACAGCCCGTAGTCAAAAACATTCAGTACTTC. It translates to CASSFAQPVVKNIQYF.

V gene TRBV2 combines with J gene TRBJ2-3, with D tentatively TRBD2 (6 bases). Per the germline V gene, CDR1 is SNHLY and CDR2 is FYNNEI. V was shortened by 7 bases and J by 6 bases, with 23 bases between the two germline ends. This CDR3 is 16 amino acids long. The CDR3 DNA is TGTGCCAGCACGGAGGGTCGGGAGCGGGTAGATGATACGCAGTATTTT. It is translated as CASTEGRERVDDTQYF.

V gene TRBV7-8 combines with J gene TRBJ1-1, with D perhaps matching TRBD1 (5 bases). Germline V gene lookup returns CDR1 SGHVS and CDR2 FQNEAQ. The CDR3 has 14 amino acids. V lost 4 bases and J 5 bases, leaving 14 bases between the germline ends. The CDR3 DNA sequence: TGTGCCAGCAGCTCCACCCCAGGGAAAACTGAAGCTTTCTTT. Translating gives CASSSTPGKTEAFF. The variable domain in full, completed from reference TRBV7-8 and TRBJ1-1, reads GAGVSQSPRYKVAKRGQDVALRCDPISGHVSLFWYQQALGQGPEFLTYFQNEAQLDKSGLPSDRFFAERPEGSVSTLKIQRTQQEDSAVYLCASSSTPGKTEAFFGQGTRLTVV.

With respect to this clone: Other nucleotide sequences from this sample produce the same CDR3. V usage is TRBV11-2 and J usage is TRBJ2-5; D uncertain. V was trimmed by 1 base and J by 4 bases, leaving 1 base between them. Germline V gene lookup returns CDR1 SGHAT and CDR2 FQNNGV. This CDR3 has 11 amino acids. CDR3 sequence (DNA): TGTGCCAGCAGCTTAGGAGAGACCCAGTACTTC. Its protein is CASSLGETQYF.

V and J are TRBV5-1 and TRBJ1-2; D gene uncertain. The CDR3 has 13 residues. The germline gives CDR1 SGHRS, CDR2 YFSETQ. With 0 bases removed from V and 8 bases from J, the gap between germline ends came to 11 bases. CDR3 sequence: CASSLAGPGGYTF. The CDR3 DNA reads TGCGCCAGCAGCTTGGCTGGGCCGGGGGGCTACACCTTC.

The chain recombines TRBV5-8 with TRBJ2-7; a possible D gene is TRBD1 (6 bases). The CDR3 is 15 residues long. The ends were cut back, 3 bases at V and 3 bases at J, with 16 bases in the middle. Germline-derived CDR1 and CDR2 are SGHTS and YDEGEE. The CDR3 nucleotides read TGTGCCAGCAGCTATGATGGACAGATGAACTACGAGCAGTACTTC. It translates to CASSYDGQMNYEQYF.

The CDR3 coding sequence is TGCAGTGCTAGAGGGTATGGCTACACCTTC. It specifies CSARGYGYTF. The chain carries TRBV20-1 and TRBJ1-2; D is unresolved. V lost 1 base, J lost 5 bases, and 2 bases lay in between. CDR3 length: 10 residues. The germline gives CDR1 DFQATT, CDR2 SNEGSKA (reference sequence).

Here the CDR3 reads CASSGDRKNTEAFF. The CDR3, as DNA: TGCGCCAGCAGCGGGGACAGGAAGAACACTGAAGCTTTCTTT. This chain connects TRBV5-1 to TRBJ1-1; 8 positions match TRBD1. CDR1 and CDR2 (germline): SGHRS, YFSETQ. The CDR3 runs to 14 residues. The V segment lost 4 bases and the J segment 1 base; nucleotides outside the gene matches: 3.

This chain links TRBV18 with TRBJ1-2, with D unresolved. The CDR3 consists of 14 residues. Per germline, CDR1 KGHSH and CDR2 LQKENI. V lost 6 bases and J lost 6, with 17 bases in between. Written as DNA, the CDR3 is TGTGCCAGCTCCCCGACTGGGCCTGGCGATGGCTACACCTTC. Protein: CASSPTGPGDGYTF.

The chain combines TRBV28 with TRBJ2-7, with D perhaps TRBD1 (5 bases). V lost 6 bases and J lost 3, with 18 bases in between. The CDR3 is 15 amino acids. Germline V gene lookup returns CDR1 MDHEN and CDR2 SYDVKM. The CDR3 DNA sequence: TGTGCCAGCAGGAACCTGACAGAGTCGGACTACGAGCAGTACTTC. The encoded protein is CASRNLTESDYEQYF.

This chain links TRBV19 with TRBJ2-4, with TRBD1 as a possible D gene (6 bases). The CDR3 is made up of 16 amino acids. Trimming removed 5 bases from V and 0 bases from J, with 14 bases in between. CDR1 LNHDA and CDR2 SQIVND come from the germline V gene (reference sequence). The CDR3 loop reads CASSSRDTLAKNIQYF. Here the CDR3 DNA reads TGTGCCAGTAGTTCCCGGGACACGTTAGCCAAAAACATTCAGTACTTC.

The V gene is TRBV19, the J gene TRBJ2-7; D gene uncertain. The CDR3 length is 13 residues. CDR1 is LNHDA and CDR2 is SQIVND in the germline V gene (reference sequence). Trimming took 4 bases from V and 3 from J, leaving 10 bases between them. CDR3 protein: CASSSFLGYEQYF. In nucleotides, the CDR3 is TGTGCCAGTAGTAGCTTTCTCGGCTACGAGCAGTACTTC.

V and J are TRBV6-5 and TRBJ1-2; D remains unclear. Germline V gene data show CDR1 as MNHEY and CDR2 as SVGAGI. V was clipped by 0 bases and J by 2 bases, with 4 bases between them. There are 13 residues in the CDR3. The CDR3 nucleotides are TGTGCCAGCAGTTACTCGACGAACTATGGCTACACCTTC. Amino acid sequence: CASSYSTNYGYTF.

The rearrangement links TRBV27 to TRBJ2-2, with 8 nucleotides matching TRBD1. The germline V gene encodes CDR1 MNHEY and CDR2 SMNVEV (reference sequence). This CDR3 has 15 amino acids. The ends lost 5 bases at V and 5 bases at J; junction bases unmatched: 7. The chain's CDR3 is CASSLRQGMTGELFF. The CDR3, as DNA: TGTGCCAGCAGTCTACGACAGGGGATGACCGGGGAGCTGTTTTTT.

The chain combines TRBV6-2 or TRBV6-3 with TRBJ2-3; D is tentatively TRBD1 or TRBD2 (5 bases each). CDR1 is MNHEY, CDR2 SVGEGT, per germline. With 6 bases removed from V and 2 bases from J, the gap between germline ends came to 21 bases. The CDR3 runs 17 residues. The CDR3 DNA follows: TGTGCCAGCAGCAGCCGGGACGGCGACATTTACACAGATACGCAGTATTTT. Amino acid sequence: CASSSRDGDIYTDTQYF.

The chain links TRBV10-3 to TRBJ2-1, with D possibly called TRBD1 or TRBD2 (5 bases each). Germline loops: CDR1 ENHRY, CDR2 SYGVKD. The CDR3 consists of 15 residues. Trimming cost V 4 bases and J 3 bases, with 13 bases left between them. The CDR3 sequence is CAISGAGSGYNEQFF. The CDR3 bases are TGTGCCATCAGTGGAGCAGGGAGTGGCTACAATGAGCAGTTCTTC.

The gene calls are TRBV25-1 and TRBJ2-4; the match to TRBD1 covers 8 bases. Germline assignment: CDR1 MGHDK and CDR2 SYGVNS. J was trimmed by 3 bases and V by 3 bases; bases with no gene match: 7. CDR3 size: 16 residues. The CDR3 spells CASSDWQGAVKNIQYF. CDR3 nucleotide sequence: TGTGCCAGCAGTGATTGGCAGGGGGCAGTCAAAAACATTCAGTACTTC.

This clone was recorded a few times. The chain joins TRBV6-2 or TRBV6-3 to TRBJ2-1; D is undetermined. Trimming removed 0 bases at V and 10 bases at J, with 7 bases between. Per the germline V gene, CDR1 is MNHEY and CDR2 is SVGEGT. CDR3 length: 12 residues. The CDR3 coding sequence is TGTGCCAGCAGTTACTCCTCCCGGGAGCAGTTCTTC. As protein: CASSYSSREQFF.

The genes are TRBV6-1 and TRBJ1-5; no firm D call. The CDR3 sequence is 15 residues long. Between the trimmed V and J ends, which lost 1 base and 7 bases, there was a span of 14 bases. Germline V gives CDR1 MNHNS, CDR2 SASEGT. The CDR3 protein is CASSEVEGGIQPQHF. DNA of the CDR3: TGTGCCAGCAGTGAAGTGGAAGGAGGTATCCAGCCCCAGCATTTT.

This clone has just one count. The chain has TRBV21-1 and TRBJ2-7; TRBD2, the table's D call, lacks a check against the DNA. TRBV21-1 is a recognized pseudogene. The CDR3 contains 15 residues. The DNA for the CDR3 is TGTGCCAGCAGCAACCGTCGCGGGAGGGCCTACGAGCAGTACTTC. The encoded protein is CASSNRRGRAYEQYF.

Points on this clone: At one end the junction does not follow the germline gene, possibly because of a read error. The genes are TRBV6-2 or TRBV6-3 and TRBJ1-4; no clear D gene. CDR1 and CDR2 (germline): MNHEY, SVGEGT. The CDR3 is 14 amino acids. The CDR3 reads CASSYAGSNEKLFF. Written as DNA, the CDR3 is TGTGCCAGCAGTTACGCGGGATCTAACGAAAAACTGTTTTTT.

The rearrangement links TRBV2 to TRBJ1-2; TRBD1 might be the D (5 bases). V was clipped by 6 bases and J by 8 bases, with 22 bases between them. The length of the CDR3 is 15 residues. Per germline, CDR1 SNHLY and CDR2 FYNNEI. CDR3 amino acids: CASRARVAQAEGYTF. CDR3 bases: TGTGCCAGCAGAGCTCGGGTGGCACAGGCGGAAGGCTACACCTTC.

The CDR3 protein is CASSLLAGDVGEQYF. The DNA for the CDR3 is TGTGCCAGCAGCTTACTAGCGGGAGATGTCGGAGAGCAGTACTTC. The chain carries TRBV7-6 and TRBJ2-7; TRBD2 aligns across 10 bases. This CDR3 comprises 15 residues. V was clipped by 2 bases and J by 7 bases; unmatched bases: 8. Germline V lookup: CDR1 SGHVS, CDR2 FNYEAQ.

This chain joins TRBV14 and TRBJ2-5, with 10 positions matching TRBD1. CDR3 size: 23 residues. CDR1 is SGHDN, CDR2 FVKESK, per germline. With V trimmed by 0 bases and J by 4 bases, 26 bases remained unmatched. The CDR3 is CASSQDSPWVPGQGRWKGETQYF. The CDR3 DNA reads TGTGCCAGCAGCCAAGATAGTCCGTGGGTACCGGGACAGGGGCGTTGGAAGGGAGAGACCCAGTACTTC.

The V gene is TRBV9, the J gene TRBJ2-5, with 13 bases identical to TRBD2. CDR3 length: 16 amino acids. The V gene end was trimmed by 3 bases and the J gene end by 5 bases; junction bases not matched to a gene: 7. CDR1 is SGDLS and CDR2 is YYNGEE in the germline V gene. CDR3 DNA: TGTGCCAGCAGCGCCACCGGGACTAGCGGGAAGGAGACCCAGTACTTC. It is translated as CASSATGTSGKETQYF.

The V and J genes are TRBV9 and TRBJ2-7; perhaps TRBD2 as D (6 bases). V was trimmed by 4 bases and J by 2 bases, leaving 13 bases between them. The CDR3 has 14 residues. Per the germline V gene, CDR1 is SGDLS and CDR2 is YYNGEE. Here the CDR3 DNA reads TGTGCCAGCAGCCAATATCCGGGGGCCTACGAGCAGTACTTC. It specifies CASSQYPGAYEQYF.

The V and J genes are TRBV21-1 and TRBJ2-1; the DNA was not compared with TRBD2, the D call given in the table. TRBV21-1 counts as a pseudogene. The CDR3 spans 19 residues. DNA of the CDR3: TGTGCCAGCAGCAAAGAGGTAAGCGGAGGGACTCACATTTACAATGAGCAGTTCTTC. Translation gives CASSKEVSGGTHIYNEQFF.